These 16 T cell receptor beta chains were all obtained from the same sample, sequenced in a study of neoadjuvant anti-PD-1 for oral cavity cancer. Some clones are missing from TCRdb's copy, which holds only in-frame ones; the method was immunoSEQ multiplex PCR. The sample has 55,000 to 75,000 clones, around four fifths seen once. The sequenced sample was PBMCs, obtained before nivolumab (anti-PD-1) treatment. The source is a person between 40 and 80 years old with oral cavity squamous cell carcinoma.

The rearrangement uses TRBV6-6 and TRBJ2-3, with TRBD1 as a possible D gene (6 bases). The CDR3 consists of 15 residues. Germline assignment: CDR1 MNHNY and CDR2 SVGAGI (reference sequence). Trimming shortened V by 6 bases and J by 2 bases, and 15 bases separated the two germline ends. The CDR3 region is CASREDRDYTDTQYF. CDR3 in DNA: TGTGCCAGCAGAGAGGACAGAGATTACACAGATACGCAGTATTTT.

The table lists this clone with a few counts. This rearrangement joins TRBV20-1 to TRBJ1-1; D is unresolved. The CDR3 runs 10 residues. Germline CDR1 reads DFQATT; CDR2 reads SNEGSKA (reference sequence). With 6 bases removed from V and 1 base from J, the gap between germline ends came to 3 bases. The CDR3 sequence: CSAWNTEAFF. CDR3 DNA: TGCAGTGCATGGAACACTGAAGCTTTCTTT.

This clone came up a few times. The J gene is TRBJ2-1, the V gene TRBV10-1; 8 bases are shared with TRBD2. CDR3 length: 15 amino acids. The junction had 11 bases not matched to a gene; V was cut back by 5 bases and J by 8 bases. Germline V gene sequence: CDR1 WNHNN, CDR2 SYGVQD (reference sequence). CDR3 nucleotides: TGCGCCAGCAGTCGGGGGTCGGGAGGGTCGTATGAGCAGTTCTTC. Residues: CASSRGSGGSYEQFF.

V is TRBV11-3 and J is TRBJ2-3; D gene unclear. The germline V and J ends were trimmed by 2 bases and 1 base, with 7 bases remaining between them. The CDR3 contains 14 residues. The V gene's germline CDR1 is SGHNT and CDR2 YENEEA. The CDR3 loop reads CASSLLSGTDTQYF. The CDR3 region has the DNA TGTGCCAGCAGCTTACTTTCTGGCACAGATACGCAGTATTTT.

The chain employs TRBV9 and TRBJ1-3, with D perhaps TRBD1 (6 bases). CDR1 is SGDLS and CDR2 is YYNGEE in the germline V gene. This CDR3 spans 15 amino acids. V was cut by 6 bases and J by 6 bases, with 19 bases left in between. CDR3 nucleotides: TGTGCCAGCACTAGGACAGTCACCACGCAAAACACCATATATTTT. Protein: CASTRTVTTQNTIYF.

This sequence joins TRBV5-8 and TRBJ2-5; D is undetermined. This CDR3 region has 13 residues. The germline V and J ends were trimmed by 0 bases and 5 bases, with 8 bases remaining between them. In germline, CDR1 is SGHTS, CDR2 YDEGEE. The CDR3 loop is CASSLEPEETQYF. For the CDR3, the DNA is TGTGCCAGCAGCTTGGAACCGGAGGAGACCCAGTACTTC.

This clone occurred a few times. The chain combines TRBV9 with TRBJ2-5; weak D call: TRBD1 (6 bases). Germline V gene sequence: CDR1 SGDLS, CDR2 YYNGEE. This CDR3 has 16 residues. Trimming stripped 1 base from V and 5 bases from J, with 18 bases between. The CDR3 region has the DNA TGTGCCAGCAGCGTATCCGGGACATCCGATCGGGAGACCCAGTACTTC. Amino acid sequence: CASSVSGTSDRETQYF. The full variable domain, in which reference TRBV9 and TRBJ2-5 provide the parts outside the CDR3, is DSGVTQTPKHLITATGQRVTLRCSPRSGDLSVYWYQQSLDQGLQFLIQYYNGEERAKGNILERFSAQQFPDLHSELNLSSLELGDSALYFCASSVSGTSDRETQYFGPGTRLLVL.

Only one count was recorded for this clone. CDR3 amino acids: CASRRQGMETQYF. The CDR3 DNA reads as TGCGCCAGCCGCCGACAGGGGATGGAGACCCAGTACTTC. The chain carries TRBV5-1 and TRBJ2-5, with 8 bases lining up with TRBD1. Germline-derived CDR1 and CDR2 are SGHRS and YFSETQ. The V segment lost 7 bases and the J segment 5 bases; nucleotides outside the gene matches: 7. The CDR3 spans 13 residues.

This clone showed up just once. V usage is TRBV29-1 and J usage is TRBJ2-1; weak D call: TRBD2 (6 bases). The CDR3 covers 17 residues. Trimming took off 3 bases at V and 1 base at J, with 19 bases between the two ends. CDR1 and CDR2 (germline): SQVTM, ANQGSEA. The CDR3 nucleotides are TGCAGCGTTGATGGGGAGGAGGAGGGGAGTTCCTACAATGAGCAGTTCTTC. Protein sequence: CSVDGEEEGSSYNEQFF.

This chain uses TRBV19 with TRBJ1-1, with D maybe TRBD1 (5 bases). This CDR3 has 14 amino acids. In germline, CDR1 is LNHDA, CDR2 SQIVND (reference sequence). Trimming shortened V by 3 bases and J by 1 base, and 9 bases separated the two germline ends. CDR3 coding DNA: TGTGCCAGTAGTATGCGCGGGACGAACACTGAAGCTTTCTTT. This gives the protein CASSMRGTNTEAFF.

The gene calls are TRBV18 and TRBJ1-1; D gene ambiguous. The CDR3 spans 12 residues. V was shortened by 2 bases and J by 11 bases, with 12 bases between the two germline ends. Germline assignment: CDR1 KGHSH and CDR2 LQKENI. In DNA, the CDR3 is TGTGCCAGCTCACCAGTTGCTGTACAGGCTTTCTTT. It translates to CASSPVAVQAFF. Full variable domain (missing parts from reference TRBV18 and TRBJ1-1): NAGVMQNPRHLVRRRGQEARLRCSPMKGHSHVYWYRQLPEEGLKFMVYLQKENIIDESGMPKERFSAEFPKEGPSILRIQQVVRGDSAAYFCASSPVAVQAFFGQGTRLTVV.

By its share, this clone is medium-sized. The chain employs TRBV15 and TRBJ2-7; D uncertain. V was shortened by 1 base and J by 4 bases, with 8 bases between the two germline ends. The germline CDR1 and CDR2 sequences are LNHNV and YYDKDF (reference sequence). The CDR3 runs 13 residues. The CDR3 DNA sequence: TGTGCCACCAGCAGAGGAACCTCGTACGAGCAGTACTTC. This translates into CATSRGTSYEQYF.

This chain joins TRBV9 and TRBJ2-7, with TRBD1 identical over 7 bases. Germline V gives CDR1 SGDLS, CDR2 YYNGEE. The CDR3 sequence is 15 residues long. V was clipped by 4 bases and J by 0 bases; unmatched bases: 7. Written as DNA, the CDR3 is TGTGCCAGCAGCCTCCGGGACAGTAGCTCCTACGAGCAGTACTTC. It translates to CASSLRDSSSYEQYF.

The V gene is TRBV6-5, the J gene TRBJ2-1; 10 bases align to TRBD2. The CDR3 has 16 residues. The V and J ends lost 0 bases and 7 bases, in that order; junction bases with no gene match: 6. The V gene's germline CDR1 is MNHEY and CDR2 SVGAGI. CDR3 in amino acids: CASSYSASGSRNEQFF. CDR3 coding DNA: TGTGCCAGCAGTTACTCGGCTAGCGGGAGTCGAAATGAGCAGTTCTTC.

In nucleotides, the CDR3 is TGTGCCAGCAGCTCCTACCGGGACAGGGGGAGGAATCAGCCCCAGCATTTT. Residues: CASSSYRDRGRNQPQHF. J is TRBJ1-5 and V is TRBV5-6; 11 positions match TRBD1. This CDR3 has 17 residues. Germline CDR1 and CDR2: SGHDT and YYEEEE. Losses at the gene ends were 3 bases for V and 4 bases for J; bases not matched to a gene: 9. The whole variable domain, remainder taken from reference TRBV5-6 and TRBJ1-5, is DAGVTQSPTHLIKTRGQQVTLRCSPKSGHDTVSWYQQALGQGPQFIFQYYEEEERQRGNFPDRFSGHQFPNYSSELNVNALLLGDSALYLCASSSYRDRGRNQPQHFGDGTRLSIL.

The chain employs TRBV25-1 and TRBJ1-1; D is undetermined. The CDR3 has 13 amino acids. Germline V gives CDR1 MGHDK, CDR2 SYGVNS. V gave up 7 bases and J gave up 0 bases, with 9 bases separating them. CDR3 nucleotide sequence: TGTGCCAGCACGGCAGGTTTGAACACTGAAGCTTTCTTT. This codes for CASTAGLNTEAFF.